Included here is one T cell receptor beta chain sequence, with context. No antigen is known for it. The PCR had 60 Vbeta and 13 Jbeta primers. Assay used: immunoSEQ multiplex PCR; TCRdb lists only in-frame clones, some missing. The data contain 200,000 or so clones, 65% to 80% of them singletons. The record originates from a study of cytomegalovirus exposure and HLA in healthy donors. Whereas donors were nominally healthy upon sampling, unrecorded immune exposures were probable. Germline CDR1 is SGHTA and CDR2 is FQGTGA. CDR3 length: 14 residues. Overall study findings and caveats: TCR beta V segments were, for the most part, productive about 87% or about 30% of the time in an earlier analysis. In vitro work confirmed that a few CMV-associated chains recognize CMV antigens.

The clonotype originates from a man aged 50 to 60 in good health and CMV-seronegative. This chain links TRBV7-3 with TRBJ2-5; D is possibly TRBD1 (6 bases). The tail of the sequence fits TRBJ2-7 better, so the J call may be wrong. Sequenced input: PBMCs. CDR3 region: CASSLRGRVNEQYF. The CDR3 DNA reads TGTGCCAGCAGCCTCAGGGGTAGAGTGAACGAGCAGTACTTC.